This record concerns one T cell receptor beta chain sequence. Only a few counts were recorded for this clonotype. There is no known antigen for this receptor. There are no base qualities to consult, and no much larger clone falls within one base. The record originates from a study of T cell repertoires in cytomegalovirus infection (dated by TCRdb to 2018 to 2020). In the study overall: Because public TCR beta signatures pointed to carriage of CMV infection together with the matching HLA type, the HLA type of each donor mattered for the analysis. Study-wide findings and limitations: Cumulative frequency of public TCR beta family members discriminated carriers of CMV infection plus the relevant HLA type in this cohort and an independent roughly 330-donor cohort. In the ex vivo response, HLA-C-restricted CMV-specific TCR beta clonotypes were dominant, and in two of eight donors the single most frequent clonotype came from this HLA-C-restricted group.

The listed sequencing device is Illumina HiSeq 1500. The public reads were reanalyzed by TCRdb: fastp trimming at Q25, MiXCR alignment, in-frame beta chains only. Each entry merges the rows of one CDR3 protein and shows their most common DNA and genes. This sample gives about 400,000 distinct CDR3 sequences in total; roughly 18% of them show up just once. About 10% of the sample is held by the ten biggest clonotypes. CDR1 SGHTA and CDR2 FQGNSA are derived from the germline V gene. The CDR3 goes from the cysteine to the phenylalanine over 15 residues. The retained sequence is limited to the CDR3, 45 bases, with the frame set at the first base. V loses 5 bases of germline sequence and J loses 5 bases, and the interval between the two ends is 13 bases.

The sequence is built from TRBV7-2 and TRBJ1-6, with the D gene too uncertain to name. This TCR was recovered from a human donor in good health (CMV status not recorded). Some clones in this sample may be carry-over from other donors' samples. Specimen: PBMCs. The DNA reads as follows: TGTGCCAGCAGCCTTTGGACGGACCATAATTCACCCCTCCACTTT. This gives the protein CASSLWTDHNSPLHF.